The 32 T cell receptor beta chains reported below all come from one sample, sequenced in a study of regulatory T cells in long-lasting Graves disease. TCR beta libraries were built with iRepertoire HTBI primers and Arm-PCR of CDR3 regions. MiXCR was run by TCRdb on the multiplex PCR reads, yielding one entry per CDR3 protein. The data contain hundreds of thousands of distinct CDR3 sequences, 16% of them seen just once; the ten biggest clones take up approximately 25%. Specified time point: newly diagnosed GD, antithyroid drugs for less than 3 months. The TCR library was made from RNA that had been extracted from PBMCs in TRIzol. In addition, the sample was reused for a study of T cells in Graves' hyperthyroidism and ophthalmopathy.

The sample was peripheral blood mononuclear cells (PBMCs), taken at new diagnosis, from a patient treated with antithyroid drugs. Source of these receptors: a woman in her forties or fifties with Graves disease.

The chain links TRBV2 to TRBJ1-5; D not certain. The CDR3 spans 14 residues. CDR1 SNHLY and CDR2 FYNNEI come from the germline V gene. V was clipped by 2 bases and J by 0 bases, with 5 bases between them. The CDR3 DNA is TGTGCCAGCAGTGAACCATATAGCAATCAGCCCCAGCATTTT. This encodes CASSEPYSNQPQHF.

This clonotype has a count of ten or more. This sequence joins TRBV3-1 and TRBJ2-1; D remains ambiguous. CDR1 and CDR2 (germline): LGHDT, YNNKEL (reference sequence). V was shortened by 4 bases and J by 10 bases, with 14 bases between the two germline ends. The CDR3 extends over 13 amino acids. CDR3 sequence (DNA): TGTGCCAGCAGCCCTAACTCGATCAACGAGCAGTTCTTC. It translates to CASSPNSINEQFF.

This clonotype has more than one count but fewer than ten. The chain has TRBV9 and TRBJ1-6; 10 bases fit TRBD1. Per germline, CDR1 SGDLS and CDR2 YYNGEE. The CDR3 runs to 15 residues. J gave up 7 bases and V 3 bases, and 4 bases lay outside the gene matches. The DNA of the CDR3 is TGTGCCAGCAGCGGCCCGGGACAGGGGAATTCACCCCTCCACTTT. This codes for CASSGPGQGNSPLHF.

The chain links TRBV6-2 or TRBV6-3 to TRBJ2-2; TRBD1 might be the D (6 bases). The V end was cut by 5 bases, the J end by 4 bases, with 11 bases between. The CDR3 consists of 14 residues. Germline loops: CDR1 MNHEY, CDR2 SVGEGT. The CDR3, as DNA: TGTGCCAGCAGTGTGGGGGCTGGCACCGGGGAGCTGTTTTTT. It encodes CASSVGAGTGELFF.

This clonotype was counted many times. The chain links TRBV27 to TRBJ1-1, with 7 positions matching TRBD1. J lost 2 bases, V lost 4 bases, and 10 bases had no gene match. This CDR3 has 16 amino acids. CDR1 is MNHEY, CDR2 SMNVEV, per germline (reference sequence). The CDR3 DNA follows: TGTGCCAGCAGTTCAAAACCAGGGGGTCGAAACACTGAAGCTTTCTTT. This gives the protein CASSSKPGGRNTEAFF.

Only a few counts were recorded for this clonotype. The chain combines TRBV9 with TRBJ1-2; possibly TRBD1 for D (5 bases). Deletions cut 0 bases from V and 4 bases from J, with 13 bases between. The germline CDR1 and CDR2 sequences are SGDLS and YYNGEE. This CDR3 spans 15 amino acids. The CDR3 loop is CASSVDEGVPYGYTF. Written as DNA, the CDR3 is TGTGCCAGCAGCGTAGATGAAGGGGTCCCCTATGGCTACACCTTC.

The rearrangement links TRBV20-1 to TRBJ1-5, with 8 bases aligning to TRBD1. The CDR3 has 16 residues. V lost 3 bases and J lost 3; bases outside the gene matches: 10. CDR1 and CDR2 from the germline V gene are DFQATT and SNEGSKA (reference sequence). CDR3 residues: CSARRLDRDNNQPQHF. CDR3 sequence (DNA): TGCAGTGCTAGGAGACTGGACAGGGACAACAATCAGCCCCAGCATTTT.

Comment on this clonotype: With a much larger clone just one base away, this may be a read error. The CDR3 here is CASSLRPGGTYNEQYF. DNA of the CDR3: TGTGCCAGCAGTTTACGCCCCGGGGGAACCTACAATGAGCAGTACTTC. V usage is TRBV28 and J usage is TRBJ2-1; tentatively, D is TRBD2 (6 bases). The J call may be wrong; the DNA end is better matched by TRBJ2-7. Germline lookup yields CDR1 MDHEN and CDR2 SYDVKM. The length of the CDR3 is 16 residues.

J is TRBJ1-2 and V is TRBV10-3; 12 bases fit TRBD1. This CDR3 is built from 15 residues. CDR1 and CDR2 (germline): ENHRY, SYGVKD. With V trimmed by 4 bases and J by 4 bases, 4 bases remained unmatched. CDR3 in DNA: TGTGCCATCAGTGCTCCGGGACAGGGGGCCTATGGCTACACCTTC. Translating gives CAISAPGQGAYGYTF.

On this clonotype itself: Given a much more abundant clone one base away, this may be a read error. The chain uses TRBV2 and TRBJ1-6; the match to TRBD1 covers 7 bases. Germline CDR1 reads SNHLY; CDR2 reads FYNNEI. CDR3 length: 15 amino acids. CDR3 nucleotide sequence: TGTGCCAGCAGTTTACGACAGGGCGAGGACTCACCCTTCCACTTT. Its protein is CASSLRQGEDSPFHF.

The table lists this clonotype with many counts. The DNA for the CDR3 is TGCAGTGCAAGTAGGCCGGGACCGAGGAACACTGAAGCTTTCTTT. Amino acid sequence: CSASRPGPRNTEAFF. The rearrangement links TRBV20-1 to TRBJ1-1, with D possibly TRBD1 on 5 matching bases. The ends were cut back, 6 bases at V and 1 base at J, with 18 bases in the middle. The CDR3 sequence is 15 residues long. The germline V gene encodes CDR1 DFQATT and CDR2 SNEGSKA (reference sequence).

This clonotype was seen repeatedly, ten times or more. The V call is TRBV12-5, the J call TRBJ2-3; D may be TRBD1 or TRBD2 (5 bases each). The CDR3 covers 13 residues. V was trimmed by 3 bases and J by 3 bases, leaving 7 bases between them. CDR1 and CDR2 from the germline V gene are LGHNT and FRNRAP. CDR3 in DNA: TGTGCTAGTGGTTTTGGGGGAACAGATACGCAGTATTTT. Encoded protein: CASGFGGTDTQYF.

This clonotype was seen repeatedly, ten times or more. V usage is TRBV6-5 and J usage is TRBJ1-2, with D possibly being TRBD1 (6 bases). The CDR3 has 16 residues. Deletions cut 0 bases from V and 4 bases from J, with 15 bases between. Germline V gene lookup returns CDR1 MNHEY and CDR2 SVGAGI. The CDR3 here is CASSYSNQGPIYGYTF. CDR3 sequence (DNA): TGTGCCAGCAGTTACTCGAATCAGGGGCCGATCTATGGCTACACCTTC.

This clonotype has a count of ten or more. This sequence joins TRBV6-2 or TRBV6-3 and TRBJ2-3; a weak D match, TRBD2 (6 bases). The CDR3 consists of 17 residues. V gave up 2 bases and J gave up 1 base, with 16 bases separating them. CDR1 MNHEY and CDR2 SVGEGT come from the germline V gene. CDR3 DNA sequence: TGTGCCAGCAGTTACCGGCGGGGCACCCTTGGCACAGATACGCAGTATTTT. Translation: CASSYRRGTLGTDTQYF.

This chain links TRBV19 with TRBJ1-5; D is uncertain. CDR1 LNHDA and CDR2 SQIVND come from the germline V gene (reference sequence). Trimming removed 5 bases at V and 6 bases at J, with 14 bases between. The CDR3 totals 14 residues. In DNA form, the CDR3 reads TGTGCCAGTAGTTCGACTGCGGGTAGTCAGCCCCAGCATTTT. It translates to CASSSTAGSQPQHF.

This clonotype was found a few times. The rearrangement uses TRBV7-9 and TRBJ2-7, with D unclear. The CDR3 spans 13 residues. The germline V gene has CDR1 SEHNR and CDR2 FQNEAQ (reference sequence). With 5 bases removed from V and 4 bases from J, the gap between germline ends came to 12 bases. DNA of the CDR3: TGTGCCAGCAGCCCCTATGTGGAGTACGAGCAGTACTTC. Translating gives CASSPYVEYEQYF. Full variable domain (outside the CDR3, taken from reference TRBV7-9 and TRBJ2-7): DTGVSQNPRHKITKRGQNVTFRCDPISEHNRLYWYRQTLGQGPEFLTYFQNEAQLEKSRLLSDRFSAERPKGSFSTLEIQRTEQGDSAMYLCASSPYVEYEQYFGPGTRLTVT.

In the case of this clonotype: A much larger clone sits a single nucleotide away, making a read error possible. The chain uses TRBV6-2 or TRBV6-3 and TRBJ1-5; maybe TRBD1 (5 bases). This CDR3 is built from 17 residues. V dropped 2 bases and J dropped 2 bases, with 16 bases sitting between them. Looked up from germline, CDR1 is MNHEY and CDR2 is SVGEGT. The CDR3, as DNA: TGTGCCAGCAGTTACCCGGGACGGGGATTTCGCAATCAGCCCCAGCATTTT. This translates into CASSYPGRGFRNQPQHF.

This clonotype was detected ten times or more. This rearrangement joins TRBV12-5 to TRBJ1-1; D remains unclear. Trimming took off 6 bases at V and 5 bases at J, with 16 bases between the two ends. This CDR3 contains 14 residues. The germline gives CDR1 LGHNT, CDR2 FRNRAP. CDR3 residues: CASGIPGGGTEAFF. Written as DNA, the CDR3 is TGTGCTAGTGGGATACCGGGAGGAGGAACTGAAGCTTTCTTT.

About this clonotype: Given a much more abundant clone one base away, this may be a read error. The V call is TRBV6-1, the J call TRBJ1-6; D is uncertain. The V gene lost 1 base and the J gene lost 7 bases, with 11 bases spanning the gap. This CDR3 is 15 amino acids long. Germline assignment: CDR1 MNHNS and CDR2 SASEGT. CDR3 in DNA: TGTGCCAGCAGTGAAGTTAAGGGATGGAATTCACCCCTCCACTTT. The encoded protein is CASSEVKGWNSPLHF.

This clonotype was recorded many times. V usage is TRBV20-1 and J usage is TRBJ2-3, with 9 nucleotides matching TRBD2. V shed 3 bases and J 2 bases; nucleotides not matched to a gene: 9. The CDR3 contains 16 residues. CDR1 DFQATT and CDR2 SNEGSKA come from the germline V gene (reference sequence). CDR3 residues: CSASGVAGAHTDTQYF. CDR3 DNA sequence: TGCAGTGCTAGTGGGGTAGCGGGGGCCCACACAGATACGCAGTATTTT.

The J gene is TRBJ2-2, the V gene TRBV7-2, with D possibly matching TRBD1 (7 bases). This CDR3 has 16 amino acids. V was pared by 5 bases and J by 1 base, with 14 bases between. Germline lookup yields CDR1 SGHTA and CDR2 FQGNSA. The CDR3 is CASSPSGGLNTGELFF. DNA for the CDR3: TGTGCCAGCAGCCCGTCAGGGGGACTGAACACCGGGGAGCTGTTTTTT. The full variable domain, in which reference TRBV7-2 and TRBJ2-2 provide the parts outside the CDR3, is GAGVSQSPSNKVTEKGKDVELRCDPISGHTALYWYRQSLGQGLEFLIYFQGNSAPDKSGLPSDRFSAERTGGSVSTLTIQRTQQEDSAVYLCASSPSGGLNTGELFFGEGSRLTVL.

This clonotype was observed at least ten times. The rearrangement joins TRBV2 to TRBJ2-3; D might be TRBD1 or TRBD2, each matching 5 bases. Germline-derived CDR1 and CDR2 are SNHLY and FYNNEI. This CDR3 comprises 16 residues. V lost 6 bases, J lost 4 bases, and 20 bases lay in between. The CDR3 nucleotides are TGTGCCAGCAGCTCCGTTCCGGGGCATACATCAGATACGCAGTATTTT. Amino acids: CASSSVPGHTSDTQYF.

This clonotype was observed at least ten times. The chain joins TRBV2 to TRBJ1-3, with D unresolved. Germline CDR1 is SNHLY and CDR2 is FYNNEI. Between the trimmed V and J ends, which lost 5 bases and 0 bases, there was a span of 11 bases. This CDR3 has 15 residues. CDR3 sequence (DNA): TGTGCCAGCAGTCCCGATGTTAGCTCTGGAAACACCATATATTTT. This encodes CASSPDVSSGNTIYF.

This clonotype was recorded a few times. The final CDR3 position lacks the conserved phenylalanine or tryptophan, pointing to a likely read error. The DNA is omitted, as the CDR3 cannot be located on it reliably, and the CDR3 follows TCRdb's listing. The chain employs TRBV11-2 and TRBJ1-1; TRBD1, the table's D call, lacks a check against the DNA. From germline, CDR1 is SGHAT and CDR2 FQNNGV. The CDR3 spans 13 residues, counting both ends. CDR3 sequence: CASSLGAPTGTSA.

This clonotype was seen a few times. DNA for the CDR3: TGTGCCAGTAGGGACACGGAAGGGGGTGGGTCACCCCTCCACTTT. Translating it yields CASRDTEGGGSPLHF. The rearrangement uses TRBV19 and TRBJ1-6; perhaps TRBD1 as D (6 bases). V lost 6 bases and J 10 bases, leaving 19 bases between the germline ends. CDR3 length: 15 amino acids. Germline V gene sequence: CDR1 LNHDA, CDR2 SQIVND (reference sequence).

This clonotype was counted between two and nine times. The chain employs TRBV20-1 and TRBJ2-4, with unresolved D. The CDR3 is 12 residues long. V lost 0 bases and J lost 10, with 10 bases in between. Per germline, CDR1 DFQATT and CDR2 SNEGSKA (reference sequence). CDR3 DNA sequence: TGCAGTGCTAGAGACCCGGAACCGATTCAGTACTTC. Encoded protein: CSARDPEPIQYF.

V and J are TRBV18 and TRBJ1-3; no firm D call. CDR3 length: 16 amino acids. The germline gives CDR1 KGHSH, CDR2 LQKENI. Trimming removed 3 bases from V and 0 bases from J, with 12 bases in between. The CDR3, as DNA: TGTGCCAGCTCACCGGAAGAGAACATCTCTGGAAACACCATATATTTT. Translation: CASSPEENISGNTIYF.

Details on this clonotype: A clone one base away is much larger, so this may be a read error. This chain connects TRBV7-9 to TRBJ1-2; perhaps TRBD1 as D (5 bases). The CDR3 consists of 15 residues. With 0 bases removed from V and 8 bases from J, the gap between germline ends came to 16 bases. Germline CDR1 SEHNR, CDR2 FQNEAQ (reference sequence). The DNA of the CDR3 is TGTGCCAGCAGCTTAGCCCTGGGACGAGGAGGCGGCTACACCTTC. Amino acid sequence: CASSLALGRGGGYTF.

J is TRBJ1-2 and V is TRBV4-2, with 7 nucleotides matching TRBD1. CDR1 is LGHNA, CDR2 YNFKEQ, per germline. Losses at the gene ends were 3 bases for V and 3 bases for J; bases not matched to a gene: 7. The CDR3 is 15 amino acids. CDR3 sequence (DNA): TGTGCCAGCAGCCAGGGTACAGGGGTGGACTATGGCTACACCTTC. Translated, it gives CASSQGTGVDYGYTF.

This clonotype showed up just a few times. A much larger clone lies a single base off, so this may be a read error. The chain joins TRBV2 to TRBJ2-1, with D tentatively TRBD2 (7 bases). The CDR3 is made up of 15 amino acids. CDR1 is SNHLY and CDR2 is FYNNEI in the germline V gene. Between the trimmed V and J ends, which lost 4 bases and 4 bases, there was a span of 14 bases. CDR3 region: CASSGGGAGYNEQFF. The CDR3, as DNA: TGTGCCAGCAGTGGAGGGGGGGCAGGTTACAATGAGCAGTTCTTC. Looking up the rest from reference TRBV2 and TRBJ2-1 gives the full variable domain: EPEVTQTPSHQVTQMGQEVILRCVPISNHLYFYWYRQILGQKVEFLVSFYNNEISEKSEIFDDQFSVERPDGSNFTLKIRSTKLEDSAMYFCASSGGGAGYNEQFFGPGTRLTVL.

The chain carries TRBV5-1 and TRBJ2-7; 10 bases are a match to TRBD1. The end of the DNA aligns better with TRBJ2-5, so the J call may be wrong. The CDR3 sequence is 15 residues long. Germline V CDR1 and CDR2: SGHRS, YFSETQ. CDR3 residues: CASSLVGTGEETQYF. CDR3 coding DNA: TGCGCCAGCAGCTTGGTCGGGACAGGGGAAGAGACCCAGTACTTC.

The gene calls are TRBV3-1 and TRBJ2-3; 9 bases map to TRBD2. Germline trimming cut 3 bases from V and 1 base from J; bases unmatched to any gene: 2. This CDR3 has 15 residues. Germline V gives CDR1 LGHDT, CDR2 YNNKEL (reference sequence). CDR3 region: CASSQTSGRTDTQYF. The CDR3 region has the DNA TGTGCCAGCAGCCAGACTAGCGGTCGCACAGATACGCAGTATTTT.